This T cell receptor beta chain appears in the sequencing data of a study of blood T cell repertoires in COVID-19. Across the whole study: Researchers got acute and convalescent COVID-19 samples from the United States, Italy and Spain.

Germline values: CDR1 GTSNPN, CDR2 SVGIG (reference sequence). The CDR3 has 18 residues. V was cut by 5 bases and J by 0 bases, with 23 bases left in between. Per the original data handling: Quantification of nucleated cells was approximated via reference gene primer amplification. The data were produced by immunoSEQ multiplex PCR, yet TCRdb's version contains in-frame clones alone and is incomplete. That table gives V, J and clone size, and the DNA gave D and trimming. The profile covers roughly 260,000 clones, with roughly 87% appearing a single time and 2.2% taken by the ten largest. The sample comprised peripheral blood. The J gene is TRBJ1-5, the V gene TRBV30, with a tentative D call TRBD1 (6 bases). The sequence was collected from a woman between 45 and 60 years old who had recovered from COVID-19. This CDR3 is CAWGMWDKERYSNQPQHF. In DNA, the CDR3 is TGTGCCTGGGGAATGTGGGACAAAGAAAGATATAGCAATCAGCCCCAGCATTTT.